The sequence of this T cell receptor beta chain was determined in a study of cytomegalovirus exposure and HLA in healthy donors. TCRdb keeps only in-frame clones here, not all; method: immunoSEQ multiplex PCR. The sample holds a few hundred thousand clones, 86% seen once. This clone has only a few counts. Its antigen is currently unknown. Study-wide results and limits: Confirmation in vitro established that a few CMV-associated chains were specific for CMV antigens. A list of approximately 160 TCR beta chains associated with cytomegalovirus was given.

The donors formed part of the roughly 120-subject validation cohort, distinct from the roughly 660-subject first cohort. Sequencing input: PBMCs. The sequence was collected from a woman aged 18-29 years in good health and CMV-seronegative.

CDR3 sequence reads: CASSETDNASYEQYF. Written as DNA, the CDR3 is TGTGCCAGCAGCGAAACGGACAACGCTTCCTACGAGCAGTACTTC. The chain links TRBV11-2 to TRBJ2-7; the D gene is possibly TRBD1 (5 bases). Germline loops: CDR1 SGHAT, CDR2 FQNNGV. Trimming took 5 bases from V and 1 from J, leaving 15 bases between them. This CDR3 contains 15 residues. The full variable domain, completed using reference TRBV11-2 and TRBJ2-7, is EAGVAQSPRYKIIEKRQSVAFWCNPISGHATLYWYQQILGQGPKLLIQFQNNGVVDDSQLPKDRFSAERLKGVDSTLKIQPAKLEDSAVYLCASSETDNASYEQYFGPGTRLTVT.